Sequencing of this T cell receptor (beta chain) was carried out in a study of immune evolution from preneoplasia to lung adenocarcinoma. Broader study findings: From normal lung to invasive adenocarcinoma, top clone frequencies appeared to decrease.

Patient tissue came from resections in Japan or China, 2014–2017. Two lung cancer pathologists independently confirmed each histologic diagnosis. Of note for this clone: What it recognizes is unknown.

Clones were sequenced by immunoSEQ multiplex PCR, and TCRdb holds only the in-frame ones, with some missing. The table shows about 16,000 clones, with around 88% occurring only once. Germline V gene sequence: CDR1 SQVTM, CDR2 ANQGSEA. The CDR3 consists of 14 residues. J gave up 1 base and V 6 bases, and 3 bases lay outside the gene matches. The sample comprised FFPE invasive lung adenocarcinoma tissue. The chain has TRBV29-1 and TRBJ2-2; TRBD1 agrees at 9 bases. This TCR was recovered from a person aged 65 to 79 with invasive lung adenocarcinoma. The CDR3 spells CSVQGQGNTGELFF. The CDR3 bases are TGCAGCGTGCAGGGACAGGGGAACACCGGGGAGCTGTTTTTT.